This TCR beta chain was sequenced during a study of regulatory T cells in long-lasting Graves disease (TCRdb year 2021). About the study as a whole: Persistent Graves' disease meant more than 5 years of antithyroid drug treatment with TSH receptor autoantibodies that stayed positive. Persistent Graves' disease patients were compared with newly diagnosed Graves' disease patients by peripheral blood TCR sequencing and RNA sequencing. The study was registered as a clinical trial and conducted in China. A total of around 35 samples underwent TCR sequencing, from about 13 patients with persistent Graves' disease and approximately 20 patients with newly diagnosed Graves' disease. Antithyroid drugs had been taken for 8.5 to 13 years on average by persistent Graves' disease patients in the clinical cohort.

The meaning of the sample's time point label: persistent/refractory GD, antithyroid drugs over 5 years with positive TRAb. For both TCR sequencing and RNA sequencing, RNA was extracted from PBMCs in TRIzol. Graves' disease was diagnosed according to American Thyroid Association guidelines. Patients were recruited from an endocrinology department in Xi'an, China. Each patient gave 9 to 10 milliliters of peripheral blood, collected in an EDTA anticoagulant tube. Ficoll Paque Plus density gradient separation was used to isolate PBMCs, and no further T cell sorting was performed. An Agilent 2100 Bioanalyzer and agarose gel were used to check RNA quality, while a NanoDrop 2000 measured RNA concentration. Concerning this clonotype itself: It lacks a known antigen. No clone much larger than this one lies a single base away; base qualities are absent.

Broader findings and caveats from the paper: Patients with persistent disease shared more public clonotypes (approximately 2,500) than newly diagnosed patients did (more than 900). Sequencing and analysis were limited to the TCR beta chain. Peripheral blood alone was examined, since thyroid tissue, which constituted the primary lesion, could not be accessed. Lower TCR Shannon entropy and fewer highly expanded clones were observed in persistent Graves' disease patients than in newly diagnosed patients, which suggested clonal expansion. The small sample size was acknowledged by the authors as a limitation that may reduce accuracy.

Library preparation used multiplex PCR. The reads were generated on an Illumina HiSeq 4000. CDR3 regions were amplified by Arm-PCR with iRepertoire HTBI primers to construct TCR beta libraries. Before sequencing, the PCR products went through gel purification. The study's own analysis went as follows. A total of 62 TRBV and about 13 TRBJ segments were identified across samples and were used for gene usage analysis of CDR3 amino acid clonotypes. COPE and FqMerger were used to merge filtered high-quality paired reads into contigs. BLAST was used to align contigs to IMGT TRBV, TRBD and TRBJ reference genes, with CDR3 defined following IMGT. Any clonotype with a frequency above 0.1% was classified as a highly expanded clone. Repertoire diversity was measured by Shannon entropy, and V-J evenness by the Gini coefficient. Public clonotypes were defined as clonotypes shared by more than one individual. Using fastp trimming at Q25 and MiXCR clonotype assembly, TCRdb reanalyzed the public sequencing data and kept in-frame beta chains. Rows matching on CDR3 protein sequence are summarized as one entry with the most common DNA and genes. These V and J calls rely on TCRdb rather than the paper's analysis. Across this sample there are a few hundred thousand distinct CDR3 sequences, with 20% to 25% seen only once. Of the sample, approximately 6.4% falls within the top ten clones.

The sequence came from a female donor with Graves disease. The sequencing here drew on peripheral blood mononuclear cells (PBMCs), taken when the disease was refractory, from a patient treated with antithyroid drugs.

The CDR3 in this case is CASRSRGTDYGYTF. The DNA sequence is as follows: TGTGCCAGCAGGTCGCGGGGGACTGACTATGGCTACACCTTC. The chain is made from TRBV7-2 and TRBJ1-2; tentative D gene TRBD1, with 5 bases matching. Inclusive of the bounding cysteine and phenylalanine, the CDR3 is 14 residues long. The retained sequence is limited to the CDR3, 42 bases, with the frame set at the first base. The trim is 6 bases for V and 3 bases for J, with a gap of 14 bases between the germline ends. Via the germline V gene, CDR1 is SGHTA and CDR2 FQGNSA.